Given below is one T cell receptor beta chain in context. Its antigen is currently not known. Base qualities were left out, and no much larger clone turns up one base away. This sample stems from a study of blood T cell repertoires in COVID-19 (dated by TCRdb to the early 2020s). Concerning the study at large: Samples from collaborators originated in the United States, Italy and Spain and spanned both the acute and convalescent phases of COVID-19. The prospective study material was composed of cDNA or gDNA derived from T cells, B-cell-depleted T cells, or PBMCs. The dataset comprised deeply sampled blood TCRbeta repertoires from subjects exposed to, actively infected with, or recovered from COVID-19. The repertoires were released in a freely available public database intended as a resource for research on the immune response to SARS-CoV-2. The samples were drawn from two sources: the first 160 participants of the ongoing ImmuneRACE study, and 1,254 subjects contributed by 6 global collaborators. The sample metadata nearly always contained a de-identified subject ID, COVID-19 status, age in years and sex. Where HLA class I and class II types were available, the types were taken from metadata supplied by the sample provider, not from assay-based typing.

The immunoSEQ Assay, a bias-controlled multiplex PCR, was used to amplify TCRbeta CDR3 regions from genomic DNA. The authors' analysis ran thus. Within the assay, amplification of reference gene primers was used to estimate how many nucleated cells each sample contained. Sequence reads were collapsed and filtered to measure the absolute abundance of every unique TCRbeta CDR3 rearrangement. For each sample, productive Simpson clonality was calculated as the square root of Simpson's diversity index over productive rearrangements. TCRdb re-hosts the immuneACCESS table, in-frame sequences only. Its copies lack some clones; in the studies checked, an unresolved V gene accounts for under half of them, and the cause for the rest is not known. V and J calls and clone size are given by that table; D and trimming were obtained from the DNA. Within this sample are 130,000 to 150,000 clones, with 65% to 85% of them counted one time only. Clones ranked in the top ten supply roughly 5.3% of the sample.

The CDR3 sequence holds 14 residues, the cysteine and phenylalanine included. Only the CDR3 part of the read is kept: 42 bases, read in frame from the first base. V was cut back by 7 bases and J by 0 bases, leaving a gap of 7 bases between them. CDR1 and CDR2 (LNHDA, SQIVND) derive from the germline V gene (reference sequence). Whole blood was collected in K2EDTA tubes by collaborating institutions according to the institutions' own protocols. For TCRbeta analysis, collaborator samples were shipped as frozen whole blood, as isolated PBMCs, or as DNA extracted from either sample type. On the study overall, not on this receptor specifically: Clinical and demographic metadata were provided uncurated, with the amount varying by source and participant.

The sequencing input was peripheral blood. The chain uses TRBV19 and TRBJ1-6; the D gene identity is not certain. This receptor was identified in a woman between 45 and 65 years old with acute or convalescent COVID-19. The DNA sequence is given as TGTGCCAGTACCTTGTCCTCCTATAATTCACCCCTCCACTTT. This is translated as CASTLSSYNSPLHF.